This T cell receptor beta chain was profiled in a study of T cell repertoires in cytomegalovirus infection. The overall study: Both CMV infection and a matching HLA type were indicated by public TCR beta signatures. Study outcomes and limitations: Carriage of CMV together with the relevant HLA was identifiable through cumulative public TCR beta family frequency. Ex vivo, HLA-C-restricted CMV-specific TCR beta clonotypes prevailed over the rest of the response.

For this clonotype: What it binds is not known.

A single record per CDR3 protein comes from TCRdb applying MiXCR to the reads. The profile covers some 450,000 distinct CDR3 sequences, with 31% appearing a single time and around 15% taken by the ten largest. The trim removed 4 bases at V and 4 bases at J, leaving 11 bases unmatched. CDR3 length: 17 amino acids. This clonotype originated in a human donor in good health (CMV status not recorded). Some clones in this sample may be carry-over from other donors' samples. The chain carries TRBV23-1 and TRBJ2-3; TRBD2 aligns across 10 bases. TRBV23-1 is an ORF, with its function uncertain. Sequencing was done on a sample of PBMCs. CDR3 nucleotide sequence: TGCGCCAGCAGTCTCCGAACAACTAGCGGGGCGGCAGATACGCAGTATTTT. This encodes CASSLRTTSGAADTQYF.